One and the same sample provided the 27 T cell receptor beta chains below, sequenced in a study of blood T cell repertoires in COVID-19. Assay used: immunoSEQ multiplex PCR; TCRdb lists only in-frame clones, some missing. The sample shows over 150,000 clones, approximately 79% of them seen only once. Sequenced sample: PBMCs or T cells enriched from blood (not recorded which). Receptor source: a man aged 50 to 60 who had recovered from COVID-19.

V and J are TRBV6-1 and TRBJ1-4, with 7 bases lining up with TRBD1. This CDR3 spans 15 amino acids. Germline CDR1 reads MNHNS; CDR2 reads SASEGT. The ends lost 2 bases at V and 8 bases at J; junction bases unmatched: 8. The chain's CDR3 is CASSESSGGGEKLFF. The CDR3 nucleotides are TGTGCCAGCAGTGAATCATCAGGGGGTGGGGAAAAACTGTTTTTT.

The V and J genes are TRBV18 and TRBJ1-1, with TRBD1 matching over 7 bases. The CDR3 runs 14 residues. Germline assignment: CDR1 KGHSH and CDR2 LQKENI. V dropped 4 bases and J dropped 6; count of bases not matched to a gene: 8. The CDR3 DNA reads TGTGCCAGCTCACTCAACCAGGGGGAGCCTGAAGCTTTCTTT. Its translation: CASSLNQGEPEAFF.

CDR3 protein: CASSYRTGGTNTEAFF. In DNA form, the CDR3 reads TGTGCCAGCAGTTACCGGACAGGGGGGACGAACACTGAAGCTTTCTTT. The chain is built from TRBV6-5 and TRBJ1-1; 10 nucleotides match TRBD1. Germline V lookup: CDR1 MNHEY, CDR2 SVGAGI. The CDR3 has 16 amino acids. V lost 2 bases and J lost 1; bases outside the gene matches: 4.

The CDR3 bases are TGTGCCTGGAGTGGACAGGGGTACACTGAAGCTTTCTTT. It translates to CAWSGQGYTEAFF. V usage is TRBV30 and J usage is TRBJ1-1; 8 positions match TRBD1. CDR1 and CDR2 (germline): GTSNPN, SVGIG (reference sequence). The CDR3 has 13 residues. V lost 1 base, J lost 3 bases, and 1 base stayed unmatched.

This clone appeared a single time. This rearrangement joins TRBV7-2 to TRBJ1-5, with unresolved D. From germline, CDR1 is SGHTA and CDR2 FQGNSA. V lost 5 bases, J lost 6 bases, and 8 bases lay in between. This CDR3 region has 12 residues. The chain's CDR3 is CASSPPGQPQHF. CDR3 in DNA: TGTGCCAGCAGCCCCCCGGGTCAGCCCCAGCATTTT.

This chain links TRBV19 with TRBJ1-5, with 8 bases fitting TRBD1. The CDR3 runs to 17 residues. J gave up 0 bases and V 7 bases, and 11 bases lay outside the gene matches. In germline, CDR1 is LNHDA, CDR2 SQIVND (reference sequence). The CDR3 DNA is TGTGCCAGTACCGACAGGGGAGGCCTGGTTAGCAATCAGCCCCAGCATTTT. The encoded protein is CASTDRGGLVSNQPQHF.

The rearrangement uses TRBV7-8 and TRBJ1-5; the D gene is possibly TRBD1 (5 bases). V was clipped by 5 bases and J by 4 bases, with 18 bases between them. Germline V lookup: CDR1 SGHVS, CDR2 FQNEAQ. This CDR3 contains 16 residues. CDR3 DNA sequence: TGTGCCAGCAGCCCAGGACAACGGCGGGAGAATCAGCCCCAGCATTTT. Translating gives CASSPGQRRENQPQHF.

V is TRBV27 and J is TRBJ1-2, with D perhaps TRBD1 (6 bases). Germline V gene data show CDR1 as MNHEY and CDR2 as SMNVEV (reference sequence). The CDR3 runs 15 residues. The V and J ends lost 4 bases and 4 bases respectively, with 16 bases between them. The CDR3 region is CASSSTGLRGYGYTF. The CDR3 nucleotides read TGTGCCAGCAGTTCGACAGGCCTTAGGGGCTATGGCTACACCTTC.

The gene calls are TRBV7-9 and TRBJ1-1, with 8 bases aligning to TRBD1. The CDR3 is made up of 14 amino acids. CDR1 SEHNR and CDR2 FQNEAQ come from the germline V gene (reference sequence). Unmatched junction bases numbered 4, after V lost 5 bases and J lost 2 bases. CDR3 sequence reads: CASSADRVNTEAFF. DNA of the CDR3: TGTGCCAGCAGCGCGGACAGGGTAAACACTGAAGCTTTCTTT.

This clone was recorded only once. The chain recombines TRBV19 with TRBJ1-2; D is undetermined. CDR1 is LNHDA, CDR2 SQIVND, per germline (reference sequence). V lost 5 bases to trimming and J lost 8 bases, with 15 bases between them. This CDR3 contains 13 residues. DNA of the CDR3: TGTGCCAGTAGTCCCAGAGGGAGAGAGGGCTACACCTTC. Translation: CASSPRGREGYTF. The full variable domain, in which reference TRBV19 and TRBJ1-2 provide the parts outside the CDR3, is DGGITQSPKYLFRKEGQNVTLSCEQNLNHDAMYWYRQDPGQGLRLIYYSQIVNDFQKGDIAEGYSVSREKKESFPLTVTSAQKNPTAFYLCASSPRGREGYTFGSGTRLTVV.

This clone was detected only a few times. The CDR3 nucleotides read TGTGCCAGCAGTCCTACTAGCGGGGGGGCCCCCGGGGAGCTGTTTTTT. Its translation is CASSPTSGGAPGELFF. This rearrangement joins TRBV2 to TRBJ2-2; 13 bases fit TRBD2. This CDR3 comprises 16 residues. J gave up 6 bases and V 5 bases, and 6 bases lay outside the gene matches. Germline CDR1 reads SNHLY; CDR2 reads FYNNEI.

The rearrangement uses TRBV6-5 and TRBJ2-3, with a possible D match to TRBD1 (5 bases). The CDR3 sequence is 13 residues long. Per germline, CDR1 MNHEY and CDR2 SVGAGI. V lost 6 bases and J lost 0, with 7 bases in between. CDR3 amino acids: CASRTESTDTQYF. CDR3 DNA sequence: TGTGCCAGCAGGACAGAAAGCACAGATACGCAGTATTTT.

The chain links TRBV5-6 to TRBJ2-5; 8 nucleotides align to TRBD2. Trimming at V came to 4 bases and at J to 7 bases, leaving 6 bases not matched to a gene. The germline V gene has CDR1 SGHDT and CDR2 YYEEEE. The CDR3 consists of 13 residues. The CDR3 region has the DNA TGTGCCAGCAGCCCCGGGGGGGTAGGGACCCAGTACTTC. Its protein is CASSPGGVGTQYF.

The gene calls are TRBV3-1 (or the pseudogene TRBV3-2) and TRBJ2-2; D might be TRBD1 (5 bases). Trimming stripped 6 bases from V and 6 bases from J, with 11 bases between. Germline V gene sequence: CDR1 LGHDT, CDR2 YNNKEL (reference sequence). The CDR3 is made up of 13 amino acids. CDR3 bases: TGTGCCAGCAGTGGTTACAGGCCCGGGGAGCTGTTTTTT. Translated: CASSGYRPGELFF.

This chain links TRBV7-2 with TRBJ2-7, with 9 bases matching TRBD2. The V and J ends lost 1 base and 1 base, in that order; junction bases with no gene match: 2. Germline V CDR1 and CDR2: SGHTA, FQGNSA. The CDR3 consists of 15 residues. CDR3 nucleotides: TGTGCCAGCAGCTTAGGCGGGGGGGGTTCCTACGAGCAGTACTTC. Encoded protein: CASSLGGGGSYEQYF.

This chain links TRBV6-1 with TRBJ2-2, with 11 bases identical to TRBD2. Germline V gene data show CDR1 as MNHNS and CDR2 as SASEGT. The CDR3 is 18 residues long. Unmatched junction bases numbered 8, after V lost 4 bases and J lost 1 base. The CDR3 DNA follows: TGTGCCAGCAGTGGTTCTCCGCTAGCGGGGGGGAACACCGGGGAGCTGTTTTTT. Translation gives CASSGSPLAGGNTGELFF.

In nucleotides, the CDR3 is TGTGCCAGCAGCTTAGAGGGAGGGTACAATCAGCCCCAGCATTTT. It translates to CASSLEGGYNQPQHF. This chain links TRBV7-2 with TRBJ1-5, with D unclear. Trimming pared 1 base from V and 3 bases from J, leaving 10 bases between. Germline V CDR1 and CDR2: SGHTA, FQGNSA. The CDR3 is made up of 15 amino acids.

There are a few counts of this clone. This rearrangement joins TRBV28 to TRBJ1-4; D remains unclear. The CDR3 totals 14 residues. Germline CDR1 MDHEN, CDR2 SYDVKM. Trimming took 2 bases from V and 7 from J, leaving 11 bases between them. CDR3 DNA: TGTGCCAGCAGTTTACTCTCGGGAACTGAAAAACTGTTTTTT. It codes for CASSLLSGTEKLFF.

This chain joins TRBV7-9 and TRBJ2-5, with D perhaps matching TRBD1 (5 bases). Trimming took off 5 bases at V and 5 bases at J, with 12 bases between the two ends. The germline gives CDR1 SEHNR, CDR2 FQNEAQ (reference sequence). This CDR3 spans 13 amino acids. CDR3 DNA sequence: TGTGCCAGCAGCCTCGATGGGGCGGAGACCCAGTACTTC. Protein: CASSLDGAETQYF.

The DNA for the CDR3 is TGTGCCAGCAGCTTCCTCCCGGGACAGGGCTCCTACGAGCAGTACTTC. Protein sequence: CASSFLPGQGSYEQYF. The rearrangement joins TRBV11-3 to TRBJ2-7; 9 bases fit TRBD1. In germline, CDR1 is SGHNT, CDR2 YENEEA. The length of the CDR3 is 16 residues. Trimming at V came to 3 bases and at J to 0 bases, leaving 6 bases not matched to a gene.

This sequence joins TRBV5-6 and TRBJ2-7, with 9 bases aligning to TRBD1. J was trimmed by 2 bases and V by 7 bases; bases with no gene match: 10. This CDR3 has 15 residues. Germline lookup yields CDR1 SGHDT and CDR2 YYEEEE. The CDR3 here is CASAQRDRVPYEQYF. DNA for the CDR3: TGTGCCAGCGCCCAACGGGACAGGGTCCCCTACGAGCAGTACTTC.

V usage is TRBV12-3 or TRBV12-4 and J usage is TRBJ2-5, with D possibly being TRBD2 (5 bases). V was shortened by 6 bases and J by 4 bases, with 12 bases between the two germline ends. The CDR3 sequence is 13 residues long. For the CDR3, the DNA is TGTGCCAGCAGAGGACTCCAACCAGAGACCCAGTACTTC. This codes for CASRGLQPETQYF.

The chain links TRBV27 to TRBJ2-2; D call uncertain. The CDR3 is made up of 16 amino acids. V was cut by 6 bases and J by 6 bases, with 20 bases left in between. Germline V gene data show CDR1 as MNHEY and CDR2 as SMNVEV (reference sequence). This CDR3 reads CASRLGLNGLAGELFF. The CDR3 DNA sequence: TGTGCCAGCAGATTAGGCCTTAATGGCCTGGCCGGGGAGCTGTTTTTT.

The chain is built from TRBV3-1 (or the pseudogene TRBV3-2) and TRBJ2-1, with 8 bases that match TRBD2. Germline-derived CDR1 and CDR2 are LGHDT and YNNKEL (reference sequence). This CDR3 has 17 residues. With V trimmed by 1 base and J by 6 bases, 11 bases remained unmatched. The CDR3 coding sequence is TGTGCCAGCAGCCAAGGGCTTAGTAGCGGGGTTGTCAATGAGCAGTTCTTC. Protein sequence: CASSQGLSSGVVNEQFF.

The chain recombines TRBV19 with TRBJ2-3; 11 bases agree with TRBD2. Per the germline V gene, CDR1 is LNHDA and CDR2 is SQIVND (reference sequence). V lost 7 bases and J lost 6; bases outside the gene matches: 9. This CDR3 has 15 residues. CDR3: CASTSIAGGQDTQYF. The CDR3, as DNA: TGTGCCAGTACGAGTATAGCGGGGGGGCAGGATACGCAGTATTTT.

The V call is TRBV6-5, the J call TRBJ1-1, with 7 bases that match TRBD1. Germline-derived CDR1 and CDR2 are MNHEY and SVGAGI. This CDR3 contains 15 residues. Losses at the gene ends were 6 bases for V and 1 base for J; bases not matched to a gene: 8. Here the CDR3 DNA reads TGTGCCAGCAGATCCGCAGGGGGAGGGAACACTGAAGCTTTCTTT. This sequence encodes CASRSAGGGNTEAFF.

V gene TRBV19 combines with J gene TRBJ1-4, with a weak D call TRBD1 (5 bases). Trimming took off 7 bases at V and 8 bases at J, with 14 bases between the two ends. This CDR3 spans 13 amino acids. Germline V CDR1 and CDR2: LNHDA, SQIVND (reference sequence). The CDR3 region has the DNA TGTGCCAGTAATTCAGGGCTGTGGGAAAAACTGTTTTTT. Translating gives CASNSGLWEKLFF.